The rows below give T cell receptor beta chains drawn from one sample of a study of cytomegalovirus exposure and HLA in healthy donors. Produced via immunoSEQ multiplex PCR; TCRdb's table is partial and in-frame only. The sample yields over 70,000 clones, roughly 70% seen once. Sample: PBMCs. These receptors came from a man aged 30 to 45 in good health and CMV-seronegative. Each CDR3 is given with its conserved first and last residue. The D gene is left open where the match is weak. Rows may omit the clone size; those that give it use once, few, many or a size class.

CASGTGDHTEAFF | TGTGCCAGTGGTACAGGGGATCACACTGAAGCTTTCTTT | TRBD1 | TRBV19 | - | TRBJ1-1
CASSSDSREAFF | TGTGCCAGCAGCTCCGACAGCCGTGAAGCTTTCTTT | - | TRBV7-2 | - | TRBJ1-1
CASSYRGAIGELFF | TGTGCCAGCAGTTACCGGGGGGCCATCGGGGAGCTGTTTTTT | - | TRBV6-5 | - | TRBJ2-2
CASSPYRDREYEQYF | TGCGCCAGCAGCCCCTACCGGGACAGGGAGTACGAGCAGTACTTC | TRBD1 | TRBV4-3 | - | TRBJ2-7
CASSPLGTGHGYTF | TGCGCCAGCAGCCCCCTAGGGACAGGGCATGGCTACACCTTC | TRBD1 | TRBV5-1 | few | TRBJ1-2
CAGARGTNTEAFF | TGTGCCGGAGCCAGGGGTACGAACACTGAAGCTTTCTTT | - | TRBV30 | few | TRBJ1-1
CASSPAGAEQYF | TGTGCCAGCTCACCAGCAGGGGCCGAGCAGTACTTC | - | TRBV18 | - | TRBJ2-7
CASRIDRVGAPMGF | TGTGCCAGCAGGATTGACAGGGTGGGGGCACCCATGGGATTT | TRBD1 | TRBV6-1 | - | TRBJ1-4
CAWSRLLYGYTF | TGTGCCTGGAGTCGGTTGCTTTATGGCTACACCTTC | - | TRBV30 | few | TRBJ1-2
CSVEPALSSYNEQFF | TGCAGCGTTGAACCAGCGCTGAGCTCCTACAATGAGCAGTTCTTC | - | TRBV29-1 | - | TRBJ2-1
CASSLVGQGAIGTEAFF | TGTGCCAGCAGCTTGGTGGGACAGGGGGCTATAGGCACTGAAGCTTTCTTT | TRBD1 | TRBV7-2 | - | TRBJ1-1
CASSRDRVATEAFF | TGTGCCAGCAGCCGCGACAGGGTGGCCACTGAAGCTTTCTTT | TRBD1 | TRBV5-4 | - | TRBJ1-1
CASSQEIAGGMNTEAFF | TGTGCCAGCAGCCAAGAAATCGCTGGGGGGATGAACACTGAAGCTTTCTTT | - | TRBV4-2 | - | TRBJ1-1
CSVLWETGLFF | TGCAGCGTTTTGTGGGAGACAGGTCTGTTTTTT | - | TRBV29-1 | many | TRBJ2-2
CASSSGQGVGEAFF | TGTGCCAGCAGCTCGGGACAGGGGGTAGGTGAAGCTTTCTTT | TRBD1 | TRBV7-9 | - | TRBJ1-1
CASTMDRLSGNTIYF | TGCGCCAGCACTATGGACAGGCTTTCTGGAAACACCATATATTTT | TRBD1 | TRBV5-1 | - | TRBJ1-3
CASSHRDMADTEAFF | TGCGCCAGCAGCCACAGGGACATGGCCGACACTGAAGCTTTCTTT | - | TRBV4-3 | - | TRBJ1-1
CASSLLGTGSQETQYF | TGTGCCAGCAGTTTACTCGGGACAGGGAGTCAAGAGACCCAGTACTTC | TRBD1 | TRBV28 | - | TRBJ2-5
CASSLSFRNYGYTF | TGTGCCAGCAGCTTATCGTTCAGAAACTATGGCTACACCTTC | - | TRBV7-9 | - | TRBJ1-2
CASSLLLAGGRETQYF | TGTGCCAGCAGCTTGCTGCTAGCGGGAGGCCGGGAGACCCAGTACTTC | TRBD2 | TRBV7-9 | - | TRBJ2-5
CASSHGTKMYF | TGTGCCAGCAGTCACGGGACTAAGATGTACTTC | TRBD2 | TRBV6-5 | - | TRBJ2-7
CAWSVGTGAFYEQYF | TGTGCCTGGAGTGTAGGCACAGGGGCGTTTTACGAGCAGTACTTC | TRBD1 | TRBV30 | - | TRBJ2-7